Listed below are T cell receptor beta chains from one sample, sequenced in a study of T cells in Graves' hyperthyroidism and ophthalmopathy. TCRdb ran MiXCR on the multiplex PCR reads and lists one entry per CDR3 protein. The sample comprises roughly 360,000 distinct CDR3 sequences, 13% of which are singletons, and roughly 20% rests with the top ten. The sequenced sample consisted of blood. All receptors derive from a man younger than 45 with Graves' hyperthyroidism that later progressed to Graves' ophthalmopathy. Each CDR3 is given without its conserved first and last residue.

V gene: TRBV29-1
CDR3 length: 14
CDR3 protein: SVELAGDPITDTQY

V gene: TRBV5-6
CDR3 length: 12
CDR3 protein: ASTKEFSTDTQY

V gene: TRBV27
CDR3 length: 12
CDR3 protein: ASSYRLGDYEQY

V gene: TRBV30
CDR3 length: 9
CDR3 protein: AWSVVGELF

V gene: TRBV2
CDR3 length: 13
CDR3 protein: ASSELVGSYNEQF

V gene: TRBV20-1
CDR3 length: 12
CDR3 protein: SAPPAGAINEQF

V gene: TRBV7-9
CDR3 length: 13
CDR3 protein: ASSLYAGGEEKLF

V gene: TRBV11-3
CDR3 length: 12
CDR3 protein: ASSLGRGLGGYT

V gene: TRBV9
CDR3 length: 14
CDR3 protein: ASTPGGPRSYNEQF

V gene: TRBV2
CDR3 length: 14
CDR3 protein: ASSEELAGIQETQY

V gene: TRBV2
CDR3 length: 12
CDR3 protein: ASTRSQNNQPQH

V gene: TRBV5-6
CDR3 length: 14
CDR3 protein: ASTYYASRGTGELF

V gene: TRBV12-3/TRBV12-4
CDR3 length: 12
CDR3 protein: ASSLRPQGNGYT

V gene: TRBV3-1
CDR3 length: 9
CDR3 protein: ASSLDRDAF

V gene: TRBV11-1
CDR3 length: 14
CDR3 protein: ASSAATGDGYNEQF

V gene: TRBV2
CDR3 length: 15
CDR3 protein: ASSPPPGQGFDTEAF

V gene: TRBV13
CDR3 length: 11
CDR3 protein: ASWGQAPYGYT

V gene: TRBV28
CDR3 length: 10
CDR3 protein: ASSPRLYGYT

V gene: TRBV25-1
CDR3 length: 13
CDR3 protein: ASSENRGANEKLF

V gene: TRBV18
CDR3 length: 13
CDR3 protein: ASSPYTAPSYERY

V gene: TRBV20-1
CDR3 length: 13
CDR3 protein: SARDPRAWDTEAF

V gene: TRBV7-9
CDR3 length: 11
CDR3 protein: ASSLEGTNGYT

V gene: TRBV6-1
CDR3 length: 15
CDR3 protein: ASSPPHLVRGTDTQY

V gene: TRBV4-1
CDR3 length: 17
CDR3 protein: ASQGPPGLAGGAIGELF

V gene: TRBV10-1
CDR3 length: 13
CDR3 protein: ASSVRRTNTGELF

V gene: TRBV10-2
CDR3 length: 14
CDR3 protein: ASSDPGAGYNSPLH

V gene: TRBV13
CDR3 length: 13
CDR3 protein: ASSLRAGGLKTQY

V gene: TRBV2
CDR3 length: 12
CDR3 protein: ASSAGQLNQPQH

V gene: TRBV5-8
CDR3 length: 11
CDR3 protein: ASSLAFGRENT

V gene: TRBV20-1
CDR3 length: 11
CDR3 protein: SAWGGGTDTQY

V gene: TRBV27
CDR3 length: 12
CDR3 protein: ASSADSGNQPQH

V gene: TRBV7-2
CDR3 length: 14
CDR3 protein: ASSMSLGHPYNEQF

V gene: TRBV27
CDR3 length: 13
CDR3 protein: ASSSRQTNTGELF

V gene: TRBV3-1
CDR3 length: 10
CDR3 protein: ASSQGWIEQY

V gene: TRBV5-1
CDR3 length: 14
CDR3 protein: ASSLLGRGEYKEQF